The 16 T cell receptor beta chains in this list originate from one sample, sequenced in a study of T cell responses to AZD1222 COVID-19 vaccine. Data came from immunoSEQ multiplex PCR; TCRdb stores just in-frame clones and leaves some out. The sample includes some 130,000 clones, around 90% seen only once; the top ten take around 5%. Sequenced here: peripheral blood, sampled on day 0 of AZD1222 vaccination. The receptors shown here come from an adult in good health.

The chain combines TRBV12-3 or TRBV12-4 with TRBJ1-5, with no clear D. This CDR3 is 13 amino acids long. Trimming removed 2 bases from V and 2 bases from J, with 4 bases in between. CDR3 nucleotides: TGTGCCAGCAGTTTACGTGGCAATCAGCCCCAGCATTTT. Protein sequence: CASSLRGNQPQHF.

J is TRBJ1-1 and V is TRBV18; D call uncertain. The V gene's germline CDR1 is KGHSH and CDR2 LQKENI. This CDR3 is built from 14 residues. The V end lost 4 bases, the J end lost 10 bases, and 19 bases lay between the germline ends. The CDR3 bases are TGTGCCAGCTCACTGAAGTCCGGGCCCCTGGGAGCTTTCTTT. It is translated as CASSLKSGPLGAFF.

This clone was counted a single time. The J gene is TRBJ2-3, the V gene TRBV4-3; 10 bases map to TRBD1. This CDR3 region has 17 residues. The V segment lost 5 bases and the J segment 3 bases; nucleotides outside the gene matches: 11. Per germline, CDR1 LGHNA and CDR2 YSLEER. The chain's CDR3 is CASSSTGGGRETDTQYF. CDR3 in DNA: TGCGCCAGCAGCTCGACAGGGGGCGGTCGGGAGACAGATACGCAGTATTTT.

The chain carries TRBV10-3 and TRBJ1-3; unclear D gene. V shed 4 bases and J shed 4 bases, with 11 bases lying between them. The CDR3 is 14 amino acids. Germline V gene data show CDR1 as ENHRY and CDR2 as SYGVKD. The CDR3 loop is CAISGSQLGNTIYF. CDR3 DNA sequence: TGTGCCATCAGTGGCTCACAGCTCGGAAACACCATATATTTT.

V is TRBV12-3 or TRBV12-4 and J is TRBJ1-1; tentative D call: TRBD1 (6 bases). CDR3 size: 11 residues. V lost 8 bases, J lost 11 bases, and 15 bases lay in between. The CDR3 sequence: CASGTTGWAFF. DNA of the CDR3: TGTGCCAGCGGAACTACAGGGTGGGCTTTCTTT.

This clone occurred once. The gene calls are TRBV5-4 and TRBJ2-1; D may match TRBD1 or TRBD2 (5 bases each). V lost 3 bases and J 6 bases, leaving 10 bases between the germline ends. The CDR3 has 13 residues. Looked up from germline, CDR1 is SGHNT and CDR2 is YYREEE (reference sequence). CDR3: CASSSGTGNEQFF. The CDR3 DNA is TGTGCCAGCAGCTCAGGGACGGGCAATGAGCAGTTCTTC.

This clone was seen a single time. The J gene is TRBJ2-7, the V gene TRBV6-5; no firm D call. CDR1 and CDR2 (germline): MNHEY, SVGAGI. The CDR3 loop spans 13 amino acids. V was pared by 2 bases and J by 2 bases, with 7 bases between. The CDR3 region is CASSYTGAYEQYF. In DNA, the CDR3 is TGTGCCAGCAGTTACACTGGAGCCTACGAGCAGTACTTC.

The chain joins TRBV19 to TRBJ2-6; possibly TRBD1 or TRBD2 for D (5 bases each). Germline CDR1 reads LNHDA; CDR2 reads SQIVND (reference sequence). Trimming removed 3 bases from V and 0 bases from J, with 15 bases in between. The CDR3 has 18 amino acids. The CDR3: CASSIPGERGSGANVLTF. DNA of the CDR3: TGTGCCAGTAGTATTCCCGGGGAAAGGGGCTCTGGGGCCAACGTCCTGACTTTC.

The rearrangement joins TRBV4-1 to TRBJ1-2; D ambiguous. V was pared by 4 bases and J by 8 bases, with 11 bases between. This CDR3 is built from 12 residues. The germline gives CDR1 MGHRA, CDR2 YSYEKL. DNA of the CDR3: TGCGCCAGCAGCCCGGACGGGAGAGGCTACACCTTC. This codes for CASSPDGRGYTF.

The chain recombines TRBV5-1 with TRBJ1-4; TRBD1 might be the D (5 bases). Trimming removed 9 bases from V and 0 bases from J, with 15 bases in between. The germline V gene has CDR1 SGHRS and CDR2 YFSETQ. The CDR3 extends over 15 amino acids. The CDR3 bases are TGCGCCACCACAACCCCAGGGACAACTAATGAAAAACTGTTTTTT. This encodes CATTTPGTTNEKLFF.

This sequence joins TRBV9 and TRBJ1-1, with TRBD1 as a possible D gene (5 bases). V was pared by 0 bases and J by 6 bases, with 12 bases between. The CDR3 is made up of 14 amino acids. Germline V gives CDR1 SGDLS, CDR2 YYNGEE. CDR3 sequence (DNA): TGTGCCAGCAGCGTAGGGCCAGGGAGTCCTGAAGCTTTCTTT. It translates to CASSVGPGSPEAFF. Using reference TRBV9 and TRBJ1-1 for the parts outside the CDR3, the full variable domain is DSGVTQTPKHLITATGQRVTLRCSPRSGDLSVYWYQQSLDQGLQFLIQYYNGEERAKGNILERFSAQQFPDLHSELNLSSLELGDSALYFCASSVGPGSPEAFFGQGTRLTVV.

The rearrangement joins TRBV24-1 to TRBJ2-1, with TRBD1 matching 8 bases. Trimming removed 6 bases from V and 4 bases from J; junction bases left unmatched: 4. Germline loops: CDR1 KGHDR, CDR2 SFDVKD. This CDR3 comprises 14 residues. CDR3 DNA sequence: TGTGCCACCAGTCTAGGACAGGGTTACAATGAGCAGTTCTTC. It encodes CATSLGQGYNEQFF.

The gene calls are TRBV19 and TRBJ1-1, with D unclear. The CDR3 runs 14 residues. From germline, CDR1 is LNHDA and CDR2 SQIVND (reference sequence). V lost 4 bases and J 4 bases, leaving 13 bases between the germline ends. The DNA of the CDR3 is TGTGCCAGTAGTACTAATCGAGGGATCACTGAAGCTTTCTTT. The encoded protein is CASSTNRGITEAFF. The whole variable domain, remainder taken from reference TRBV19 and TRBJ1-1, is DGGITQSPKYLFRKEGQNVTLSCEQNLNHDAMYWYRQDPGQGLRLIYYSQIVNDFQKGDIAEGYSVSREKKESFPLTVTSAQKNPTAFYLCASSTNRGITEAFFGQGTRLTVV.

CDR3 bases: TGTGCCAGCAGCCCGGACTTGAGCTCCTACGAGCAGTACTTC. Encoded protein: CASSPDLSSYEQYF. V gene TRBV5-4 combines with J gene TRBJ2-7; tentatively, D is TRBD2 (5 bases). This CDR3 is built from 14 residues. Trimming cost V 4 bases and J 0 bases, with 11 bases left between them. The germline CDR1 and CDR2 sequences are SGHNT and YYREEE (reference sequence). Combining the CDR3 with reference TRBV5-4 and TRBJ2-7 gives the whole variable domain ETGVTQSPTHLIKTRGQQVTLRCSSQSGHNTVSWYQQALGQGPQFIFQYYREEENGRGNFPPRFSGLQFPNYSSELNVNALELDDSALYLCASSPDLSSYEQYFGPGTRLTVT.

V gene TRBV7-2 combines with J gene TRBJ2-7; the D gene is possibly TRBD2 (5 bases). Deletions cut 5 bases from V and 4 bases from J, with 15 bases between. The CDR3 is made up of 14 amino acids. Germline-derived CDR1 and CDR2 are SGHTA and FQGNSA. CDR3 nucleotides: TGTGCCAGCAGCCCCAGGAGGAACGGGTACGAGCAGTACTTC. Amino acid sequence: CASSPRRNGYEQYF.

The chain joins TRBV14 to TRBJ1-1; D may be TRBD1 (5 bases). CDR1 SGHDN and CDR2 FVKESK come from the germline V gene. The germline V and J ends were trimmed by 4 bases and 1 base, with 10 bases remaining between them. CDR3 size: 14 residues. The CDR3, as DNA: TGTGCCAGCAGCCGAGGGGCCCAGAACACTGAAGCTTTCTTT. Residues: CASSRGAQNTEAFF.